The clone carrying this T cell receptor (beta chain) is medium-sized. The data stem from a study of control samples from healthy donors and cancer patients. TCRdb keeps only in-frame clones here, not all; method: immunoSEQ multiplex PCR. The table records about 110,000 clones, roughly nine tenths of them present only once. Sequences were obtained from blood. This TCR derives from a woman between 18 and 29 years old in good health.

CDR3 sequence: CSAGSNEQFF. CDR3 bases: TGCAGTGCTGGAAGCAATGAGCAGTTCTTC. The chain recombines TRBV20-1 with TRBJ2-1, with D uncertain. V lost 5 bases and J lost 6, with 5 bases in between. The CDR3 covers 10 residues. In germline, CDR1 is DFQATT, CDR2 SNEGSKA (reference sequence).